This TCR beta chain is from a study of blood T cell repertoires in COVID-19 (dated by TCRdb to 2018 to 2021). General notes on the study: Samples covering the acute and convalescent phases of COVID-19 were provided by collaborators in the United States, Italy and Spain. Subjects who had been exposed to COVID-19, were actively infected with it, or had recovered from it provided the deeply sampled blood TCRbeta repertoires that made up the dataset. The prospective study material was composed of cDNA or gDNA derived from T cells, B-cell-depleted T cells, or PBMCs. The repertoires were made available in a free public database intended to serve as a resource for research on the immune response to SARS-CoV-2. A de-identified subject ID, COVID-19 status, age in years and sex were almost always included in the sample metadata. The samples were drawn from the first 160 participants of the ongoing ImmuneRACE study and from over a thousand subjects provided by 6 global collaborators. HLA class I and class II types, where available, came from metadata supplied by the sample provider rather than from assay-based typing.

TCRbeta CDR3 regions were amplified from genomic DNA by means of the immunoSEQ Assay, a bias-controlled multiplex PCR. As for the authors' bioinformatics: The number of nucleated cells in each sample was estimated by amplification of reference gene primers within the assay. To quantify the absolute abundance of each unique TCRbeta CDR3 rearrangement, sequence reads were collapsed and filtered. Productive Simpson clonality was computed per sample as the square root of Simpson's diversity index over productive rearrangements. TCRdb obtained this table from immuneACCESS and retained in-frame rearrangements with V and J assigned. These tables miss some clones; where compared with another copy, unresolved V genes account for less than half of the shortfall, and the remainder is unexplained. V and J calls plus clone size are reproduced from that table; the DNA served to infer D and trimming. This sample comprises about 120,000 clones, over 75% of them detected only once. The ten most abundant clones make up roughly 1.9% of the sample.

Summary of the overall study and its limitations: The quantity of clinical and demographic metadata differed by source and by participant and was supplied without curation.

As concerns this clone: Its antigen remains unidentified. Base quality data are lacking; no much larger clone is found one base away.

Whole blood was collected in K2EDTA tubes by collaborating institutions according to the institutions' own protocols. Collaborator samples were shipped for TCRbeta analysis as frozen whole blood, isolated PBMCs, or DNA extracted from either sample type. The source is a human donor with active COVID-19. The donor label of this sample is uncertain. What was sequenced was peripheral blood.

The nucleotide sequence is TGTGCCAGCAGCGTAGAAAGCGCTGAGGTCCCTTACTATGGCTACACCTTC. Protein translation: CASSVESAEVPYYGYTF. The chain joins TRBV7-8 to TRBJ1-2; there is no confident call for the D gene. CDR3 length: 17 amino acids, cysteine to phenylalanine. The sequence is cut down to CDR3 DNA, 51 bases in frame from base 1. Looking up the germline V gene yields CDR1 SGHVS and CDR2 FQNEAQ. V and J lose 5 bases and 3 bases, and a span of 22 bases separates them.